The table lists the clone carrying this T cell receptor beta chain with many counts. What it binds is not known. The data originate from a study of regulatory T cells in long-lasting Graves disease. Study-level findings and limits: Persistent disease samples used TRBV28, TRBJ1-2 and TRBJ2-5 preferentially.

With 6 bases removed from V and 7 bases from J, the gap between germline ends came to 21 bases. The CDR3 loop spans 15 amino acids. HTBI primers from iRepertoire and Arm-PCR of CDR3 regions yielded the TCR beta libraries. TCRdb independently ran MiXCR on the multiplex PCR reads; one entry per CDR3 protein. The table has about 470,000 distinct CDR3 sequences, under 15% seen once. The time point denotes: newly diagnosed GD, antithyroid drugs for less than 3 months. The authors made the TCR library using RNA they extracted from PBMCs. These sequences were also reported in another study, on T cells in Graves' hyperthyroidism and ophthalmopathy. This second study says: These patients, aged 18 to 65, had recently diagnosed hyperthyroidism lasting under 2 months.

The rearrangement uses TRBV12-3 or TRBV12-4 and TRBJ1-2; D is uncertain. The sequence was collected from a woman aged 30 to 39 with Graves disease. The sequencing here drew on peripheral blood mononuclear cells (PBMCs), taken at new diagnosis, from a patient treated with antithyroid drugs. The DNA of the CDR3 is TGTGCCAGCAGCCCACCGGCAGGTAACAGCCCTGGCTACACCTTC. This sequence encodes CASSPPAGNSPGYTF.